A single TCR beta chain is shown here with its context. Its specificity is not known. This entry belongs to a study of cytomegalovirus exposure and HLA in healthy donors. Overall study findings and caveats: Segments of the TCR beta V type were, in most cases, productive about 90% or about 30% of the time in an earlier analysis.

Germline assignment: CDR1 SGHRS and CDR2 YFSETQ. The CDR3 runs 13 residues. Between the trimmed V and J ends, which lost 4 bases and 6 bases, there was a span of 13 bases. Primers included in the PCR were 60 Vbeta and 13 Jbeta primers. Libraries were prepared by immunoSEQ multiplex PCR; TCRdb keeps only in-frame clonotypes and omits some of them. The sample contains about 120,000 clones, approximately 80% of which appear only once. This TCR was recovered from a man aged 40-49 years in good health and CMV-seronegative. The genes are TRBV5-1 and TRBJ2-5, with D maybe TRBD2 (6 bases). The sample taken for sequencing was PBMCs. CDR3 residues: CASSPGTEKTQYF. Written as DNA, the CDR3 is TGCGCCAGCAGCCCAGGGACTGAAAAGACCCAGTACTTC.